Reported below is one T cell receptor (beta chain). The CDR3 sequence is 15 residues long. Germline-derived CDR1 and CDR2 are LNHDA and SQIVND (reference sequence). J was trimmed by 4 bases and V by 5 bases; bases with no gene match: 7. These data come from a study of Ad26.COV2.S vaccination and SARS-CoV-2 variants. Stated treatment: some 20 received Ad26.COV2.S at low or high dose, single or two shots; 5 received placebo; per-sample allocation not given. Each sample was drawn 63 days after the first injection (of vaccine or placebo). Measured with immunoSEQ multiplex PCR; TCRdb has only the in-frame clones, and not every one. The sample includes around 340,000 clones, 88% of them seen just once.

This chain uses TRBV19 with TRBJ2-2; 7 nucleotides line up with TRBD2. The sequence came from a person aged 18 to 59 who received the Ad26.COV2.S COVID-19 vaccine or a placebo. The sequences come from peripheral blood, collected in a trial of Ad26.COV2.S vaccine versus placebo. In nucleotides, the CDR3 is TGTGCCAGTAGTCCCAGTTTAGCGGGCACCGGGGAGCTGTTTTTT. Translating gives CASSPSLAGTGELFF. The full variable domain, its missing parts supplied by reference TRBV19 and TRBJ2-2, is DGGITQSPKYLFRKEGQNVTLSCEQNLNHDAMYWYRQDPGQGLRLIYYSQIVNDFQKGDIAEGYSVSREKKESFPLTVTSAQKNPTAFYLCASSPSLAGTGELFFGEGSRLTVL.